Listed below are T cell receptor beta chains from one sample, sequenced in a study of cytomegalovirus exposure and HLA in healthy donors. Sequencing was performed with immunoSEQ multiplex PCR; in TCRdb, only in-frame clones are kept and a portion is missing. The table has 60,000 to 95,000 clones, 80% to 90% seen once. Sequencing used PBMCs. These TCRs come from a man in his 70s in good health and CMV-seropositive. Both conserved end residues are part of each CDR3.

j_call v_call cdr3_aa
TRBJ2-7 TRBV27 CASQIAGVPPYEQYF
TRBJ1-4 TRBV13 CASSDGGRNEKLFF
TRBJ2-2 TRBV6-1 CASRRQGANTGELFF
TRBJ2-5 TRBV4-3 CASSQISIAGGLETQYF
TRBJ1-5 TRBV6-6 CASVRSGGDQPQHF
TRBJ2-1 TRBV18 CASSGLADSYNEQFF
TRBJ2-4 TRBV7-2 CASSFYQPERGIQYF
TRBJ2-3 TRBV29-1 CSVEGWERLGTQYF
TRBJ2-1 TRBV29-1 CSPRVGHHNEQFF
TRBJ1-2 TRBV7-2 CASSPGQVNYGYTF
TRBJ2-5 TRBV5-3 CARSWTSGKSETQYF
TRBJ2-1 TRBV6-6 CASSYGDEQFF
TRBJ1-1 TRBV30 CAWSEAGPTEAFF
TRBJ2-7 TRBV2 CASRELAGTSSYEQYF
TRBJ1-4 TRBV7-2 CASSPEAGTGRFKLFF
TRBJ2-7 TRBV6-1 CASLQAYEQYF
TRBJ2-6 TRBV5-4 CASSMGGDSGANVLTF
TRBJ1-4 TRBV7-8 CASSFRTGGGEKLFF
TRBJ2-3 TRBV6-5 CASSSDTTDTQYF
TRBJ2-2 TRBV29-1 CSTYVPNTGELFF
TRBJ2-7 TRBV5-1 CASSADITSSYEQYF
TRBJ2-2 TRBV11-3 CASSPTGHDTGELFF
TRBJ1-1 TRBV28 CASSLSDRGWGAFF
TRBJ1-1 TRBV19 CASKLRESEAFF
TRBJ1-5 TRBV2 CASSEGSGGYNQPQHF
TRBJ1-1 TRBV6-5 CASSPLGKGDTEAFF
TRBJ1-6 TRBV7-9 CASSLEAGRISPLHF
TRBJ2-2 TRBV10-1 CASRRGQNTGELFF
TRBJ2-7 TRBV6-1 CASSEYGTGGGNEQYF
TRBJ2-1 TRBV11-2 CASSLGASNHNEQFF
TRBJ2-4 TRBV19 CASNPRQGANIQYF
TRBJ1-2 TRBV2 CASGRGDYGYTF
TRBJ1-1 TRBV30 CAWSALQNTEAFF
TRBJ1-1 TRBV10-3 CAISATGTETEAFF
TRBJ2-7 TRBV5-4 CASSQGGLAGEQYF
TRBJ2-1 TRBV25-1 CASSHEGTGGGNEQFF
TRBJ2-1 TRBV6-5 CASSRGGLAYNEQFF
TRBJ2-1 TRBV5-1 CASSLGGYNEQFF
TRBJ1-2 TRBV5-1 CASSPGTGPYGYTF
TRBJ1-1 TRBV10-3 CAISESPAGTEAFF
TRBJ1-4 TRBV5-4 CASSLRTDEKLFF
TRBJ1-1 TRBV6-5 CASSYGYRGGEAFF
TRBJ1-3 TRBV7-2 CASSNGGDGNTIYF
TRBJ1-1 TRBV6-1 CASSERTFGGTEAFF
TRBJ2-7 TRBV7-8 CASSLEGLGYEQYF
TRBJ2-5 TRBV27 CASRPGLVGETQYF
TRBJ1-3 TRBV7-2 CASSTRTAGNTIYF
TRBJ2-3 TRBV6-1 CASSEYVAGGPDTQYF
TRBJ2-7 TRBV29-1 CSVDGDIHYEQYF